This T cell receptor (beta chain) was found in a study of monozygotic twins with inflammatory bowel disease. Study observations and caveats: In these data, no single strong IBD-associated signal or clonotype received support.

The CDR3 runs 16 residues. The germline V gene has CDR1 ENHRY and CDR2 SYGVKD. Each sample's cDNA came from eight separate reactions. TCRdb re-called the 5' RACE reads, yielding one record per CDR3 amino acid sequence without DNA. The specimen's table records some 160,000 distinct CDR3 sequences. On this clonotype: Its antigen is unidentified.

The TCR originated in a human donor with ulcerative colitis or Crohn's disease, or a healthy co-twin of an affected twin (not recorded which). The genes are TRBV10-3 and TRBJ2-2; the D call of TRBD1 rests on TCRdb alone, since no DNA is present to check it. Material: blood. The CDR3 region is CAISVATGAATGELFF.